The rows below give T cell receptor beta chains drawn from one sample of a study of blood T cells in healthy people across ages. TCRdb processed the 5' RACE reads anew with MiXCR; each CDR3 protein has one entry. In the table there are around 800,000 distinct CDR3 sequences, about 55% of which are singletons. The sequencing sample was made of blood. These receptors were taken from a man aged 80 or over in good health. Both conserved end residues are part of each CDR3. The order of the fields is V gene, D gene, clone size, J gene, CDR3 protein, CDR3 DNA. D genes are given only for firm matches. The listing skips clone size in some rows; elsewhere it reads once, few, many or a size class.

V: TRBV5-1
D: TRBD2
size: .
J: TRBJ2-1
CDR3: CASSMRTSSYNEQFF
DNA: TGCGCCAGCAGCATGAGGACTAGTAGCTACAATGAGCAGTTCTTC

V: TRBV20-1
D: .
size: .
J: TRBJ1-1
CDR3: CSAKTGVNTEAFF
DNA: TGCAGTGCCAAGACGGGGGTGAACACTGAAGCTTTCTTT

V: TRBV28
D: .
size: few
J: TRBJ2-5
CDR3: CASSLFTGAGSMETQYF
DNA: TGTGCCAGCAGTTTATTTACCGGGGCGGGAAGTATGGAGACCCAGTACTTC

V: TRBV27
D: .
size: few
J: TRBJ2-7
CDR3: CASRKDQYEQYF
DNA: TGTGCCAGCAGGAAAGATCAGTACGAGCAGTACTTC

V: TRBV28
D: .
size: .
J: TRBJ2-3
CDR3: CASSLIPTGTDTQYF
DNA: TGTGCCAGCAGTTTAATCCCGACCGGTACAGATACGCAGTATTTT

V: TRBV6-2/TRBV6-3
D: .
size: few
J: TRBJ2-7
CDR3: CASSYGGNSYEQYF
DNA: TGTGCCAGCAGTTACGGCGGGAACTCCTACGAGCAGTACTTC

V: TRBV7-9
D: .
size: .
J: TRBJ2-1
CDR3: CASSLMVFGDEQFF
DNA: TGTGCCAGCAGCTTAATGGTCTTCGGGGATGAGCAGTTCTTC

V: TRBV11-2
D: .
size: .
J: TRBJ2-3
CDR3: CASSSTSRDTDTQYF
DNA: TGTGCCAGCAGCTCCACTAGCCGGGACACAGATACGCAGTATTTT

V: TRBV3-1
D: .
size: .
J: TRBJ2-1
CDR3: CASSKGGPTTRKFF
DNA: TGTGCCAGCAGTAAGGGCGGGCCCACGACTAGGAAGTTCTTC

V: TRBV28
D: .
size: once
J: TRBJ2-7
CDR3: CASSLGQKYEQYF
DNA: TGTGCCAGCAGTTTAGGTCAGAAATACGAGCAGTACTTC

V: TRBV5-1
D: .
size: .
J: TRBJ2-1
CDR3: CASSPRDPNNEQFF
DNA: TGCGCCAGCAGCCCCAGGGACCCCAACAATGAGCAGTTCTTC

V: TRBV6-5
D: .
size: once
J: TRBJ2-7
CDR3: CASRRGAEASYEQYF
DNA: TGTGCCAGCAGGCGGGGTGCTGAGGCCTCCTACGAGCAGTACTTC

V: TRBV6-5
D: .
size: .
J: TRBJ2-7
CDR3: CASSYSITFEQYF
DNA: TGTGCCAGCAGTTACTCGATCACCTTCGAGCAGTACTTC

V: TRBV29-1
D: .
size: .
J: TRBJ1-1
CDR3: CSVDVSEAFF
DNA: TGCAGCGTTGACGTGAGTGAAGCTTTCTTT

V: TRBV9
D: .
size: few
J: TRBJ2-6
CDR3: CASSVSRIGGANVLTF
DNA: TGTGCCAGCAGCGTATCAAGGATCGGTGGGGCCAACGTCCTGACTTTC

V: TRBV7-2
D: TRBD2
size: few
J: TRBJ2-1
CDR3: CASSLTVLAGVANNEQFF
DNA: TGTGCCAGCAGCTTAACGGTTCTGGCGGGAGTGGCGAACAATGAGCAGTTCTTC